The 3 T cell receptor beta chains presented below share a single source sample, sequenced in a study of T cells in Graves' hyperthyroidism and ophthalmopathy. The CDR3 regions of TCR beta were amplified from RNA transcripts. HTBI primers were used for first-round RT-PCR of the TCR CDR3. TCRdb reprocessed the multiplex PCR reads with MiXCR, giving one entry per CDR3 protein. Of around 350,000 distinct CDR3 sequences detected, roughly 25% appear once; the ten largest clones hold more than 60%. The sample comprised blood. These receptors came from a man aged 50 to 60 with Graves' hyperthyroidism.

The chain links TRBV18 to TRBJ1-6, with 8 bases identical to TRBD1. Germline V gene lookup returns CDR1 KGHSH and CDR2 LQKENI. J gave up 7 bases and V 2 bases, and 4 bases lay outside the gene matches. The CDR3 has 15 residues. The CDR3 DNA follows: TGTGCCAGCTCACCAGGGACAGGACAAAATTCACCCCTCCACTTT. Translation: CASSPGTGQNSPLHF.

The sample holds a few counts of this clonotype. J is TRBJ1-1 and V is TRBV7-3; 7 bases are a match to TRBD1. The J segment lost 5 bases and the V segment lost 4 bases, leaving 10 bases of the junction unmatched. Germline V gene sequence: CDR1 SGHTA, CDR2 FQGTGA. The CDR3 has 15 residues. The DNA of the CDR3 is TGTGCCAGCAGCTCGACAGGGCTTGCAGGTACTGAAGCTTTCTTT. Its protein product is CASSSTGLAGTEAFF.

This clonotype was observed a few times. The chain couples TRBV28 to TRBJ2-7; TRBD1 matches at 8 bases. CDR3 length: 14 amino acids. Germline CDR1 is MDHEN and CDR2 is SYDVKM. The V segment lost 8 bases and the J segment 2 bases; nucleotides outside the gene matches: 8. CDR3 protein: CASYQGARTYEQYF. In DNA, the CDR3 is TGTGCCAGCTACCAGGGGGCAAGAACCTACGAGCAGTACTTC. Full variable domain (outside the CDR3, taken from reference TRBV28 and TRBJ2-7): DVKVTQSSRYLVKRTGEKVFLECVQDMDHENMFWYRQDPGLGLRLIYFSYDVKMKEKGDIPEGYSVSREKKERFSLILESASTNQTSMYLCASYQGARTYEQYFGPGTRLTVT.